The 23 T cell receptor beta chains listed next were all sequenced from one sample in a study of molecular identifiers for immune sequencing clone quantification. MiXCR, run by TCRdb on the PCR reads, gives a single entry per CDR3 protein. The data show about half a million distinct CDR3 sequences, about a fifth seen once. The sequenced sample was naive CD8+ T cells from blood, with Jurkat cell RNA spiked in. The subset: FACS-sorted CD8+CD4-CCR7+CD45RA+ naive T cells. All receptors come from a human donor in good health. Some libraries in this study had Jurkat cell RNA spiked in.

The chain employs TRBV9 and TRBJ1-2; D unresolved. V was shortened by 0 bases and J by 8 bases, with 14 bases between the two germline ends. Germline V gene data show CDR1 as SGDLS and CDR2 as YYNGEE. The CDR3 has 14 residues. In nucleotides, the CDR3 is TGTGCCAGCAGCGTAGAGGAAGGGCGAGGAGGCTACACCTTC. Its translation: CASSVEEGRGGYTF.

The V call is TRBV7-9, the J call TRBJ2-1; 9 positions agree with TRBD1. J lost 8 bases, V lost 3 bases, and 14 bases had no gene match. Germline CDR1 and CDR2: SEHNR and FQNEAQ (reference sequence). CDR3 length: 17 amino acids. For the CDR3, the DNA is TGTGCCAGCAGCTTCTCCCAATGGACAGGGGCCGGGGATGAGCAGTTCTTC. Residues: CASSFSQWTGAGDEQFF.

This clonotype showed up many times. V is TRBV30 and J is TRBJ2-7; D unresolved. V was cut by 5 bases and J by 5 bases, with 16 bases left in between. The CDR3 has 13 residues. CDR1 and CDR2 from the germline V gene are GTSNPN and SVGIG (reference sequence). The CDR3 loop is CAWATIRTHEQYF. CDR3 in DNA: TGTGCCTGGGCCACGATCAGGACCCACGAGCAGTACTTC.

In this sample, this clonotype turned up many times. The chain recombines TRBV4-1 with TRBJ2-3, with D maybe TRBD1 (6 bases). The CDR3 runs 14 residues. Trimming removed 5 bases at V and 2 bases at J, with 11 bases between. In germline, CDR1 is MGHRA, CDR2 YSYEKL. CDR3 amino acids: CASSSQGTTDTQYF. The DNA of the CDR3 is TGCGCCAGCAGCTCACAGGGAACCACAGATACGCAGTATTTT.

On this clonotype: A much more abundant neighbour one base away suggests this may be a read error. The chain recombines TRBV6-1 with TRBJ1-5; 8 nucleotides line up with TRBD1. The length of the CDR3 is 15 residues. The V segment lost 7 bases and the J segment 6 bases; nucleotides outside the gene matches: 11. Germline V CDR1 and CDR2: MNHNS, SASEGT. This chain's CDR3 is CASKPTGVGGQPQHF. The CDR3 coding sequence is TGTGCCAGCAAGCCGACAGGGGTAGGCGGTCAGCCCCAGCATTTT.

This rearrangement joins TRBV11-3 to TRBJ2-7; no clear D. This CDR3 comprises 13 residues. Trimming left V 1 base short and J 7 bases short, with 11 bases between. Germline V CDR1 and CDR2: SGHNT, YENEEA. CDR3 DNA sequence: TGTGCCAGCAGCTTAGCCTCTACGGGTGAGCAGTACTTC. Protein sequence: CASSLASTGEQYF.

This clonotype was counted at least ten times. This rearrangement joins TRBV12-3 or TRBV12-4 to TRBJ2-5, with 8 bases fitting TRBD2. V trimming: 5 bases; J trimming: 1 base; junction bases outside the gene matches: 9. The CDR3 runs 16 residues. CDR3 loop: CASSAGTSPTQETQYF. Written as DNA, the CDR3 is TGTGCCAGCAGTGCTGGGACTAGTCCGACCCAAGAGACCCAGTACTTC.

Concerning this clonotype itself: A much larger clonotype is one base distant, so this may be a read error. The chain joins TRBV28 to TRBJ2-7; D assignment may be TRBD1 or TRBD2 (6 bases each). Germline V gene lookup returns CDR1 MDHEN and CDR2 SYDVKM. The CDR3 consists of 15 residues. In nucleotides, the CDR3 is TGTGCCAGCAGTTTCCGGGGGCCGATGAGCTACGGGCAGTACTTC. Translation: CASSFRGPMSYGQYF.

As concerns this clonotype: The junction and the germline gene differ at one end; a read error may be behind it. This sequence joins TRBV28 and TRBJ1-2; tentatively, D is TRBD1 (5 bases). Germline V gene sequence: CDR1 MDHEN, CDR2 SYDVKM. CDR3 length: 14 amino acids. The CDR3 protein is CAGSLSGRDYGYTF. The CDR3, as DNA: TGTGCCGGCAGTTTATCCGGCAGGGACTATGGCTACACCTTC.

CDR3 nucleotides: TGCGCCAGCAGCCAAGATCCAGGGGGTAAAGGGAATGAGCAGTTCTTC. This translates into CASSQDPGGKGNEQFF. This sequence joins TRBV4-3 and TRBJ2-1; TRBD1 matches at 7 bases. Trimming at V came to 0 bases and at J to 7 bases, leaving 9 bases not matched to a gene. This CDR3 is 16 amino acids long. In germline, CDR1 is LGHNA, CDR2 YSLEER.

This clonotype has ten or more counts. The J gene is TRBJ2-7, the V gene TRBV9; D gene unclear. With 4 bases removed from V and 5 bases from J, the gap between germline ends came to 19 bases. The germline gives CDR1 SGDLS, CDR2 YYNGEE. CDR3 length: 15 residues. CDR3 loop: CASSTTETVVDEQYF. CDR3 nucleotide sequence: TGTGCCAGCAGCACGACCGAGACCGTCGTAGACGAGCAGTACTTC.

This clonotype has a handful of counts. The chain joins TRBV12-3 or TRBV12-4 to TRBJ1-1; D might be TRBD1 (6 bases). V was clipped by 3 bases and J by 0 bases, with 14 bases between them. This CDR3 spans 16 amino acids. This CDR3 reads CASSLGRGRMNTEAFF. The DNA of the CDR3 is TGTGCCAGCAGTTTGGGCAGGGGTAGGATGAACACTGAAGCTTTCTTT.

V and J are TRBV20-1 and TRBJ1-1; possible D gene TRBD1, 5 bases. Trimming shortened V by 1 base and J by 4 bases, and 13 bases separated the two germline ends. Germline CDR1 is DFQATT and CDR2 is SNEGSKA (reference sequence). This CDR3 has 14 amino acids. The CDR3 spells CSARGQGVGTEAFF. DNA for the CDR3: TGCAGTGCTAGAGGTCAGGGCGTGGGCACTGAAGCTTTCTTT.

Note on this clonotype: This may be a read error, as it is one base from a much larger clone. J is TRBJ2-3 and V is TRBV9; the D gene could be TRBD1 or TRBD2 (6 bases each). The CDR3 contains 17 residues. The germline V gene has CDR1 SGDLS and CDR2 YYNGEE. CDR3 bases: TGTGCCAGCAGCGTGAGGGGGTTAGCGGATAGCATAGATACGCAGTATTTT. It is translated as CASSVRGLADSIDTQYF.

This clonotype showed up many times. The chain is built from TRBV7-9 and TRBJ2-5; TRBD2 agrees at 10 bases. This CDR3 has 16 residues. Trimming took 5 bases from V and 2 from J; bases not matched to a gene: 8. Looked up from germline, CDR1 is SEHNR and CDR2 is FQNEAQ (reference sequence). CDR3 loop: CASSRRLAGDQETQYF. CDR3 bases: TGTGCCAGCAGCCGGAGACTAGCGGGTGATCAAGAGACCCAGTACTTC.

The V gene is TRBV7-9, the J gene TRBJ2-7, with D possibly matching TRBD1 (6 bases). The CDR3 is made up of 13 amino acids. CDR1 is SEHNR, CDR2 FQNEAQ, per germline (reference sequence). The ends were cut back, 6 bases at V and 2 bases at J, with 11 bases in the middle. The CDR3 reads CASRRDRTYEQYF. CDR3 nucleotides: TGTGCCAGCAGAAGAGACAGGACCTACGAGCAGTACTTC.

This chain links TRBV12-3 or TRBV12-4 with TRBJ2-7; 10 bases fit TRBD1. This CDR3 comprises 15 residues. Trimming took 6 bases from V and 4 from J; bases not matched to a gene: 9. CDR3: CASRPNRDRGYEQYF. The CDR3 coding sequence is TGTGCCAGCAGGCCAAACCGGGACAGGGGTTACGAGCAGTACTTC.

The chain couples TRBV27 to TRBJ2-3, with 9 nucleotides matching TRBD2. The germline CDR1 and CDR2 sequences are MNHEY and SMNVEV (reference sequence). V shed 3 bases and J 4 bases; nucleotides not matched to a gene: 8. CDR3 length equals 16 residues. The CDR3 DNA sequence: TGTGCCAGCAGTTTGATGGCTAGCGGGGTGCCAGATACGCAGTATTTT. It is translated as CASSLMASGVPDTQYF.

This clonotype was observed a few times. The chain combines TRBV6-5 with TRBJ2-7; TRBD2 might be the D (6 bases). The V gene lost 4 bases and the J gene lost 0 bases, with 16 bases spanning the gap. The CDR3 spans 16 residues. Per the germline V gene, CDR1 is MNHEY and CDR2 is SVGAGI. In DNA, the CDR3 is TGTGCCAGCAGTTCTCTCGACGGGGGAGTCTCCTACGAGCAGTACTTC. This encodes CASSSLDGGVSYEQYF.

The sample holds one count of this clonotype. A junction boundary mismatches the germline segment, possibly from a read error. The V call is TRBV11-3, the J call TRBJ2-1, with D possibly matching TRBD2 (5 bases). Looked up from germline, CDR1 is SGHNT and CDR2 is YENEEA. The CDR3 totals 15 residues. The CDR3 reads CASSKPGSSHNEQFF. Written as DNA, the CDR3 is TGTGCCAGCAGTAAACCGGGAAGCTCCCACAATGAGCAGTTCTTC.

The V call is TRBV19, the J call TRBJ1-5; a weak D match, TRBD1 (5 bases). V was clipped by 4 bases and J by 2 bases, with 18 bases between them. From germline, CDR1 is LNHDA and CDR2 SQIVND (reference sequence). This CDR3 region has 17 residues. CDR3 residues: CASSNSRDGFGNQPQHF. The CDR3 DNA reads TGTGCCAGTAGTAACAGCCGGGACGGCTTCGGCAATCAGCCCCAGCATTTT.

CDR3 sequence: CASRGGQGGQPQHF. The CDR3 DNA is TGTGCCAGCAGGGGAGGACAGGGCGGACAGCCCCAGCATTTT. This chain uses TRBV12-3 or TRBV12-4 with TRBJ1-5; 8 bases line up with TRBD1. The junction had 8 bases not matched to a gene; V was cut back by 6 bases and J by 7 bases. CDR3 length: 14 amino acids.

This clonotype occurred many times. V is TRBV13 and J is TRBJ2-6; 9 nucleotides line up with TRBD1. The J segment lost 0 bases and the V segment lost 5 bases, leaving 8 bases of the junction unmatched. CDR1 PRHDT and CDR2 FYEKMQ come from the germline V gene (reference sequence). The CDR3 runs 18 residues. This CDR3 reads CASSPRDRVLSGANVLTF. Written as DNA, the CDR3 is TGTGCCAGCAGCCCGCGGGACAGGGTACTCTCTGGGGCCAACGTCCTGACTTTC.